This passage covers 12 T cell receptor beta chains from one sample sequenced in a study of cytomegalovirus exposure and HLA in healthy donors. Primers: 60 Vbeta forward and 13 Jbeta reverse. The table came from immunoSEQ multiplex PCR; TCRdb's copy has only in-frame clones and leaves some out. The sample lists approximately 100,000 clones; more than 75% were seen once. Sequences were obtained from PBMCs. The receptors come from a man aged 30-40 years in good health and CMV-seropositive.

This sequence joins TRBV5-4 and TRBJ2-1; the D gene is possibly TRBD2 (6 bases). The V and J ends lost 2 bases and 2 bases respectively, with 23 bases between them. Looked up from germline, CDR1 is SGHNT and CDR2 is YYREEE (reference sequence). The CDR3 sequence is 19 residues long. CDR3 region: CASSLKGSGGPSTYNEQFF. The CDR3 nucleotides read TGTGCCAGCAGCTTAAAGGGTAGCGGAGGACCTTCTACCTACAATGAGCAGTTCTTC.

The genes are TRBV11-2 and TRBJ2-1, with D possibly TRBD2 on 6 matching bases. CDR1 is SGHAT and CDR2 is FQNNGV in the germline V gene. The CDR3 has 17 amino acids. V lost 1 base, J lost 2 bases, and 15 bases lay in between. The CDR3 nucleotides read TGTGCCAGCAGCTTAGTAGGGGTAGGACTAACCTACAATGAGCAGTTCTTC. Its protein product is CASSLVGVGLTYNEQFF.

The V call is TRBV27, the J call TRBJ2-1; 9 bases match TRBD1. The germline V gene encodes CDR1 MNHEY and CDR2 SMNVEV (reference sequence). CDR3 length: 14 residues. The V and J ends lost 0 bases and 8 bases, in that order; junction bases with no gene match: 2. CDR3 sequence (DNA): TGTGCCAGCAGTTTATCACAGGGGGCTGATGAGCAGTTCTTC. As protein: CASSLSQGADEQFF.

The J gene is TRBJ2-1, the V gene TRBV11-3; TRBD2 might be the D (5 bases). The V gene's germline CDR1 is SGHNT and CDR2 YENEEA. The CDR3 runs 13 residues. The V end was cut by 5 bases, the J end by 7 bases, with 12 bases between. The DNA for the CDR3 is TGTGCCAGCAGCCCGGCCGGGGATAATGAGCAGTTCTTC. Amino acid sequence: CASSPAGDNEQFF.

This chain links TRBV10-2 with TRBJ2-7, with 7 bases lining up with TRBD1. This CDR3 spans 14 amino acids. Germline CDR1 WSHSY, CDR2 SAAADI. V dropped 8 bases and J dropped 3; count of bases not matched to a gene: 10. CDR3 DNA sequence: TGCGCCAGCTCCCAGGGGGTTGCACACTACGAGCAGTACTTC. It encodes CASSQGVAHYEQYF.

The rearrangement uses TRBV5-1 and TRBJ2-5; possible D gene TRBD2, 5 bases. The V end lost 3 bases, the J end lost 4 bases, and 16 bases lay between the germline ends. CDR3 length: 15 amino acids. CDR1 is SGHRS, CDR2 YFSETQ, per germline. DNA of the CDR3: TGCGCCAGCAGCTCCGGACTTAGACCTGTAGAGACCCAGTACTTC. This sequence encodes CASSSGLRPVETQYF.

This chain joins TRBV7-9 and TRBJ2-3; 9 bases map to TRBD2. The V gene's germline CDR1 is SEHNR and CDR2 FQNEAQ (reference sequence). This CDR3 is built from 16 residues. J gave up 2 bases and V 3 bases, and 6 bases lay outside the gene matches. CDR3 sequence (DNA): TGTGCCAGCAGCTTGCCAGCGGGAGGACTCACAGATACGCAGTATTTT. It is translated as CASSLPAGGLTDTQYF.

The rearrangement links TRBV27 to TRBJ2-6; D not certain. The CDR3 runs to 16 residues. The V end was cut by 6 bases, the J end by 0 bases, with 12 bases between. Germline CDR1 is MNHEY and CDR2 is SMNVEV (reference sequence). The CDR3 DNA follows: TGTGCCAGCAGGCTTGCTTCTAACTCTGGGGCCAACGTCCTGACTTTC. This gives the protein CASRLASNSGANVLTF.

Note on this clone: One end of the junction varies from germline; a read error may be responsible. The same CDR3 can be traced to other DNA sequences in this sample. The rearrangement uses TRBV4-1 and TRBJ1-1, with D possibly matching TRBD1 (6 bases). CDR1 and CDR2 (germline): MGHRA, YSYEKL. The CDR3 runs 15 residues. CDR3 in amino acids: CASSRRQVSYTEAFF. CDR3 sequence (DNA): TGCGCCAGCAGCCGCCGACAGGTCTCGTACACTGAAGCCTTCTTT.

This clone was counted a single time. The CDR3 coding sequence is TGTGCTAGTGGTTTCGACCGGCGGGGATTGCAGTATTTT. Translated, it gives CASGFDRRGLQYF. The chain is built from TRBV12-5 and TRBJ2-3, with a tentative D call TRBD2 (6 bases). Per the germline V gene, CDR1 is LGHNT and CDR2 is FRNRAP. V was trimmed by 3 bases and J by 11 bases, leaving 15 bases between them. There are 13 residues in the CDR3.

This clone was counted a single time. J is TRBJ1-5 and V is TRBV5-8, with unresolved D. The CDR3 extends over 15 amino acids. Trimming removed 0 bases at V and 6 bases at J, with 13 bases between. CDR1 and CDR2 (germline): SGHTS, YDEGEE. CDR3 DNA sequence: TGTGCCAGCAGCTTGGAAGGACCGAGCGGTCAGCCCCAGCATTTT. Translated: CASSLEGPSGQPQHF. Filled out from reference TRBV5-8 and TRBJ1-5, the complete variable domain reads EAGVTQSPTHLIKTRGQQATLRCSPISGHTSVYWYQQALGLGLQFLLWYDEGEERNRGNFPPRFSGRQFPNYSSELNVNALELEDSALYLCASSLEGPSGQPQHFGDGTRLSIL.

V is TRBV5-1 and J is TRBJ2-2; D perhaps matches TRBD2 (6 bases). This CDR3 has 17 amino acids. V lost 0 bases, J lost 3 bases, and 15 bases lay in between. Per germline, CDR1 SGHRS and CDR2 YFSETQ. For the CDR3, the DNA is TGCGCCAGCAGCTTGGGGGTCGGGGAGGTGCACACCGGGGAGCTGTTTTTT. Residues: CASSLGVGEVHTGELFF.